Following are 27 T cell receptor beta chains from one sample sequenced in a study of OX40 agonist ivuxolimab in advanced cancers. Library construction relied on the immunoSEQ multiplex PCR assay. TCRdb carries this immuneACCESS record with in-frame sequences only. Its versions omit some clonotypes, under half of them owing to an unresolved V gene in the studies checked, with the rest unexplained. The sample data list roughly 60,000 clones, and approximately 90% of these were observed just once. The ten largest clones take up about 0.4% of the sample. Sequenced material: CD4+ or CD8+ T cells sorted from blood, taken in a trial of the OX40 agonist ivuxolimab. The receptors stem from an adult with an advanced solid tumor such as melanoma, head and neck, liver or kidney cancer.

The chain has TRBV29-1 and TRBJ2-5, with a possible D match to TRBD2 (5 bases). CDR1 SQVTM and CDR2 ANQGSEA come from the germline V gene. This CDR3 is 13 amino acids long. V lost 2 bases and J lost 5, with 12 bases in between. The CDR3 nucleotides are TGCAGCGTTGAAACCGACTATCTGGAGACCCAGTACTTC. It specifies CSVETDYLETQYF.

This chain uses TRBV5-1 with TRBJ2-7, with 8 bases that match TRBD1. The V gene end was trimmed by 0 bases and the J gene end by 3 bases; junction bases not matched to a gene: 11. Germline V gene data show CDR1 as SGHRS and CDR2 as YFSETQ. CDR3 length: 17 residues. The CDR3 nucleotides read TGCGCCAGCAGCTTGGCTTTCGGTGGGACAGGACTCTACGAGCAGTACTTC. Its translation: CASSLAFGGTGLYEQYF.

The chain uses TRBV10-2 and TRBJ2-2; no clear D gene. The V end was cut by 5 bases, the J end by 2 bases, with 3 bases between. Germline V gene data show CDR1 as WSHSY and CDR2 as SAAADI. The length of the CDR3 is 12 residues. CDR3 amino acids: CASSINTGELFF. CDR3 in DNA: TGCGCCAGCAGTATCAACACCGGGGAGCTGTTTTTT.

V and J are TRBV11-3 and TRBJ2-7, with D tentatively TRBD1 (6 bases). Germline CDR1 SGHNT, CDR2 YENEEA. Between the trimmed V and J ends, which lost 5 bases and 3 bases, there was a span of 23 bases. The CDR3 length is 17 residues. The CDR3 protein is CASSPRKGQQALYEQYF. The CDR3 nucleotides are TGTGCCAGCAGCCCGCGGAAGGGACAACAAGCCCTCTACGAGCAGTACTTC.

The chain couples TRBV19 to TRBJ1-1, with 7 bases that match TRBD1. Germline CDR1 reads LNHDA; CDR2 reads SQIVND (reference sequence). V shed 5 bases and J 4 bases; nucleotides not matched to a gene: 1. The CDR3 sequence is 12 residues long. CDR3 sequence (DNA): TGTGCCAGTAGTGGACAGGTCACTGAAGCTTTCTTT. Protein: CASSGQVTEAFF.

The chain recombines TRBV6-5 with TRBJ2-7; D gene uncertain. This CDR3 comprises 14 residues. The germline V and J ends were trimmed by 3 bases and 5 bases, with 14 bases remaining between them. The V gene's germline CDR1 is MNHEY and CDR2 SVGAGI. Here the CDR3 DNA reads TGTGCCAGCAGTTATGTTGGGCCCTGGGACGAGCAGTACTTC. It is translated as CASSYVGPWDEQYF.

CDR3 residues: CASTGFRSGYTF. CDR3 nucleotides: TGTGCCAGCACAGGTTTTCGAAGCGGCTACACCTTC. The J gene is TRBJ1-2, the V gene TRBV6-5; D unresolved. In germline, CDR1 is MNHEY, CDR2 SVGAGI. Trimming stripped 7 bases from V and 8 bases from J, with 14 bases between. This CDR3 region has 12 residues.

J is TRBJ2-3 and V is TRBV7-2; 8 bases map to TRBD2. The CDR3 consists of 18 residues. V lost 1 base, J lost 3 bases, and 12 bases stayed unmatched. CDR1 and CDR2 from the germline V gene are SGHTA and FQGNSA. CDR3 residues: CASSLDRGGGRKTDTQYF. CDR3 nucleotide sequence: TGTGCCAGCAGCTTAGATCGTGGGGGCGGGAGGAAGACAGATACGCAGTATTTT.

This chain joins TRBV7-7 and TRBJ2-5; TRBD2 agrees at 9 bases. Germline V lookup: CDR1 SSHAT, CDR2 FNYEAQ (reference sequence). V was pared by 1 base and J by 6 bases, with 6 bases of the junction left unmatched. This CDR3 has 15 residues. CDR3 sequence: CASSLEVAGVKTQYF. For the CDR3, the DNA is TGTGCCAGCAGCTTAGAGGTAGCGGGAGTCAAGACCCAGTACTTC.

The rearrangement uses TRBV6-5 and TRBJ2-7; TRBD2 is a possible D gene (5 bases). Per germline, CDR1 MNHEY and CDR2 SVGAGI. Trimming cost V 0 bases and J 4 bases, with 13 bases left between them. The CDR3 is 15 amino acids. CDR3: CASSYSSLANYEQYF. In DNA, the CDR3 is TGTGCCAGCAGTTACTCTAGCTTAGCGAATTACGAGCAGTACTTC.

The chain joins TRBV29-1 to TRBJ2-7, with TRBD1 matching 8 bases. The CDR3 sequence is 14 residues long. CDR1 and CDR2 (germline): SQVTM, ANQGSEA. The junction had 7 bases not matched to a gene; V was cut back by 4 bases and J by 2 bases. CDR3 nucleotides: TGCAGCGTTGGGACAGGGATAGGTCCCTACGAGCAGTACTTC. This sequence encodes CSVGTGIGPYEQYF.

V usage is TRBV12-5 and J usage is TRBJ2-7, with 8 bases lining up with TRBD2. There are 15 residues in the CDR3. The trim removed 2 bases at V and 2 bases at J, leaving 5 bases unmatched. Germline values: CDR1 LGHNT, CDR2 FRNRAP. The CDR3 region is CASGLHTSGPYEQYF. DNA of the CDR3: TGTGCTAGTGGTTTGCATACTAGCGGACCCTACGAGCAGTACTTC.

The rearrangement uses TRBV2 and TRBJ2-1; D is ambiguous. CDR3 length: 14 amino acids. Trimming cost V 4 bases and J 5 bases, with 12 bases left between them. CDR1 SNHLY and CDR2 FYNNEI come from the germline V gene. This CDR3 reads CASSGVSADNEQFF. The CDR3 region has the DNA TGTGCCAGCAGTGGGGTTAGTGCGGACAATGAGCAGTTCTTC.

The J gene is TRBJ1-1, the V gene TRBV6-5; D gene unclear. There are 12 residues in the CDR3. The germline CDR1 and CDR2 sequences are MNHEY and SVGAGI. V lost 4 bases to trimming and J lost 7 bases, with 10 bases between them. The CDR3 is CASSSLGIEAFF. DNA of the CDR3: TGTGCCAGCAGTTCCCTCGGTATTGAAGCTTTCTTT.

The rearrangement uses TRBV11-2 and TRBJ2-1; a weak D match, TRBD2 (6 bases). V was clipped by 1 base and J by 6 bases, with 16 bases between them. The germline V gene has CDR1 SGHAT and CDR2 FQNNGV. This CDR3 region has 16 residues. DNA of the CDR3: TGTGCCAGCAGCTTAGTACCGGGAGCGGTGGGCAATGAGCAGTTCTTC. Protein sequence: CASSLVPGAVGNEQFF.

Notes on this clone: Germline is not matched at one junction end, which may reflect a read error. The rearrangement links TRBV6-6 to TRBJ2-7; D unresolved. This CDR3 spans 16 amino acids. Germline-derived CDR1 and CDR2 are MNHNY and SVGAGI (reference sequence). In DNA form, the CDR3 reads TGTGCCAGCAATTACATCGGAACGGCAACCTCCTACGAGCAGTACTTC. Translated: CASNYIGTATSYEQYF.

The chain combines TRBV19 with TRBJ2-3; D could derive from TRBD1 or TRBD2 (5 bases each). Trimming pared 1 base from V and 5 bases from J, leaving 10 bases between. Germline CDR1 is LNHDA and CDR2 is SQIVND (reference sequence). The CDR3 is made up of 14 amino acids. The chain's CDR3 is CASSIAGTQDTQYF. CDR3 DNA: TGTGCCAGTAGTATAGCTGGGACCCAAGATACGCAGTATTTT. The entire variable domain, with the rest obtained from reference TRBV19 and TRBJ2-3, is as follows: DGGITQSPKYLFRKEGQNVTLSCEQNLNHDAMYWYRQDPGQGLRLIYYSQIVNDFQKGDIAEGYSVSREKKESFPLTVTSAQKNPTAFYLCASSIAGTQDTQYFGPGTRLTVL.

The gene calls are TRBV5-5 and TRBJ2-6; D not resolved. V gave up 1 base and J gave up 3 bases, with 14 bases separating them. From germline, CDR1 is SGHKS and CDR2 YYEKEE (reference sequence). There are 17 residues in the CDR3. Here the CDR3 DNA reads TGTGCCAGCAGCTTGCAAGGAGCCCGACTTGGGGCCAACGTCCTGACTTTC. This encodes CASSLQGARLGANVLTF.

This rearrangement joins TRBV5-4 to TRBJ1-5; D remains unclear. The germline gives CDR1 SGHNT, CDR2 YYREEE (reference sequence). With 2 bases removed from V and 0 bases from J, the gap between germline ends came to 9 bases. This CDR3 spans 15 amino acids. The DNA of the CDR3 is TGTGCCAGCAGCTTAGGTCCATCTAGCAATCAGCCCCAGCATTTT. It specifies CASSLGPSSNQPQHF.

This chain connects TRBV21-1 to TRBJ2-5; the table's D call TRBD1 went unverified against the DNA. TRBV21-1 is annotated as a pseudogene. The CDR3 loop spans 14 amino acids. This chain's CDR3 is CASSMDRGEETQYF. In nucleotides, the CDR3 is TGTGCCAGCAGCATGGACAGGGGCGAAGAGACCCAGTACTTC.

The chain carries TRBV4-1 and TRBJ2-1; TRBD1 agrees at 12 bases. V dropped 8 bases and J dropped 5; count of bases not matched to a gene: 7. Germline V gives CDR1 MGHRA, CDR2 YSYEKL. The CDR3 has 15 amino acids. Here the CDR3 DNA reads TGCGCCAGCGAACCGGGACAGGGGGCGCACAATGAGCAGTTCTTC. Its translation: CASEPGQGAHNEQFF.

V is TRBV11-2 and J is TRBJ1-1, with TRBD1 identical over 7 bases. CDR3 length equals 15 residues. CDR1 and CDR2 (germline): SGHAT, FQNNGV. V shed 4 bases, J shed 0 bases, and the junction held 5 bases outside the gene matches. CDR3 sequence reads: CASSSDRQLNTEAFF. Here the CDR3 DNA reads TGTGCCAGCAGCTCGGACAGGCAACTGAACACTGAAGCTTTCTTT.

This chain connects TRBV9 to TRBJ2-2; TRBD1 aligns across 7 bases. V trimming: 4 bases; J trimming: 4 bases; junction bases outside the gene matches: 10. Germline lookup yields CDR1 SGDLS and CDR2 YYNGEE. This CDR3 spans 16 amino acids. Written as DNA, the CDR3 is TGTGCCAGCAGCCTGACAGGGAGAAGTAGCACCGGGGAGCTGTTTTTT. As protein: CASSLTGRSSTGELFF.

V and J are TRBV6-1 and TRBJ1-1; 7 bases agree with TRBD1. The CDR3 spans 13 residues. V lost 2 bases, J lost 9 bases, and 6 bases stayed unmatched. Germline V CDR1 and CDR2: MNHNS, SASEGT. The chain's CDR3 is CASSELRQGQAFF. In DNA, the CDR3 is TGTGCCAGCAGTGAATTACGACAGGGACAAGCTTTCTTT.

The gene calls are TRBV7-2 and TRBJ1-3; D not certain. Trimming took off 5 bases at V and 0 bases at J, with 14 bases between the two ends. CDR1 is SGHTA and CDR2 is FQGNSA in the germline V gene. The CDR3 totals 16 residues. The CDR3 sequence: CASSLRTSRSGNTIYF. The CDR3 DNA reads as TGTGCCAGCAGCCTCCGGACGAGCCGCTCTGGAAACACCATATATTTT.

V gene TRBV20-1 combines with J gene TRBJ2-7; no reliable D call. The CDR3 length is 11 residues. The germline CDR1 and CDR2 sequences are DFQATT and SNEGSKA (reference sequence). Trimming left V 3 bases short and J 3 bases short, with 6 bases between. The CDR3 nucleotides are TGCAGTGCTAGGAGTGGCTACGAGCAGTACTTC. As protein: CSARSGYEQYF.

This sequence joins TRBV18 and TRBJ2-3; 8 bases fit TRBD1. The V gene's germline CDR1 is KGHSH and CDR2 LQKENI. The CDR3 has 15 residues. V gave up 3 bases and J gave up 1 base; unmatched junction bases: 3. This CDR3 reads CASSPAGQGTDTQYF. The CDR3 coding sequence is TGTGCCAGCTCACCTGCGGGACAGGGCACAGATACGCAGTATTTT.